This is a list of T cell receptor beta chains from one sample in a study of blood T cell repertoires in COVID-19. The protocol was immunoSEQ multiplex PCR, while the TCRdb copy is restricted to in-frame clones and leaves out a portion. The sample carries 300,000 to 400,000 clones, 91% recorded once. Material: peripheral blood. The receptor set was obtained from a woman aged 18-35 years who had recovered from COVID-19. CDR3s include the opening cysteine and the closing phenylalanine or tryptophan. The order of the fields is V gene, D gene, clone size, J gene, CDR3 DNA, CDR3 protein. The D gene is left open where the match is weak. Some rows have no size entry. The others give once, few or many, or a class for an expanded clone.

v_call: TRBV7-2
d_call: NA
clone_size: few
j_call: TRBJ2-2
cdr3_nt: TGTGCCAGCAGCTTAGACCCGGGAGGGGAGCTGTTTTTT
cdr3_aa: CASSLDPGGELFF

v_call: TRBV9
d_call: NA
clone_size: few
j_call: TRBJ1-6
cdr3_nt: TGTGCCAGCAGCGTACAGGCGAGCTCCTATAATTCACCCCTCCACTTT
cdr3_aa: CASSVQASSYNSPLHF

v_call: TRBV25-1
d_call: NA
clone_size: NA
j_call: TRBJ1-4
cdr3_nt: TGTGCCAGCACCGAGGCAACTAATGAAAAACTGTTTTTT
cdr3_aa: CASTEATNEKLFF

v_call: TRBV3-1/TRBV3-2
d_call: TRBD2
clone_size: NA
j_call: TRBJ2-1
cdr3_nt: TGTGCCAGCAGCCATCCCAGCGGGAGCTCCTACAATGAGCAGTTCTTC
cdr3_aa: CASSHPSGSSYNEQFF

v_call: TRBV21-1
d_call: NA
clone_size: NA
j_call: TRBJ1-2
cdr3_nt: TGTGCCAGCAGCCCTCGGGACAGTTTTAACTATGGCTACACCTTC
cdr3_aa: CASSPRDSFNYGYTF

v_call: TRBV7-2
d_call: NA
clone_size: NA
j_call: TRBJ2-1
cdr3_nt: TGTGCCAGCAGCTTAGGTACTAGCTCCTACAATGAGCAGTTCTTC
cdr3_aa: CASSLGTSSYNEQFF

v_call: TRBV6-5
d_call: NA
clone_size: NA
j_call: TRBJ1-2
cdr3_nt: TGTGCCAGCAGTTACGGGGGCGCGGACTATGGCTACACCTTC
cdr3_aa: CASSYGGADYGYTF

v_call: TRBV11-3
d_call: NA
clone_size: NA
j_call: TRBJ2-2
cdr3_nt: TGTGCCAGCAGCTTAGGGAGGCGATACCAGGTCGGGGAGCTGTTTTTT
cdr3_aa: CASSLGRRYQVGELFF

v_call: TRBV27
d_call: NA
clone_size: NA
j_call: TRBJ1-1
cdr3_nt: TGTGCCAGCATGAGTGAAGCTTTCTTT
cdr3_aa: CASMSEAFF

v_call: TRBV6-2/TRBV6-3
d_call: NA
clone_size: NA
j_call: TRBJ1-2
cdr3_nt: TGTGCCAGCAGCCCATCCCGTGGCTACACCTTC
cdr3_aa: CASSPSRGYTF

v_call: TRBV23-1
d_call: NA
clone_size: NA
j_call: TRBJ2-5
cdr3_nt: TGCGCCAGCAGTCAATCGCCGGGAGAAGAGACCCAGTACTTC
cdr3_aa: CASSQSPGEETQYF

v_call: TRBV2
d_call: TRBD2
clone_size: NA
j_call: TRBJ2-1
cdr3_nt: TGTGCCAGCAGTGACTCCGGGACTAGGTACAATGAGCAGTTCTTC
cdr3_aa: CASSDSGTRYNEQFF

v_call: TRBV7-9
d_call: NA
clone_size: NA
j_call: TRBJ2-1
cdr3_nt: TGTGCCAGCAGCCATAGCACCGAGCAGTTCTTC
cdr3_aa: CASSHSTEQFF

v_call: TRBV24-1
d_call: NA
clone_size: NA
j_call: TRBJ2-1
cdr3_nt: TGTGCCACCCGGACACCCGGAAATGAGCAGTTCTTC
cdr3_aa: CATRTPGNEQFF

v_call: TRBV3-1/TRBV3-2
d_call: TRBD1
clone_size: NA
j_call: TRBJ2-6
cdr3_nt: TGTGCCAGCAGCCTCCGGGACAGAGTATTCTCTGGGGCCAACGTCCTGACTTTC
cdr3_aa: CASSLRDRVFSGANVLTF

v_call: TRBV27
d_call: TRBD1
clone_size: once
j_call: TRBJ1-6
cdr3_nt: TGTGCCAGCAGCATGGGACAGATCGGGTCACCCCTCCACTTT
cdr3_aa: CASSMGQIGSPLHF

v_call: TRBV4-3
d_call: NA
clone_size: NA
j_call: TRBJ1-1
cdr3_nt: TGCGCCAGCAGCTCTATAAGGGGGGGTGAAGCTTTCTTT
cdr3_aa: CASSSIRGGEAFF

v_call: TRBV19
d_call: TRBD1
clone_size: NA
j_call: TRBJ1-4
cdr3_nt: TGTGCCAGTAGGACCACAGGGGATGAAAAACTGTTTTTT
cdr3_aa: CASRTTGDEKLFF

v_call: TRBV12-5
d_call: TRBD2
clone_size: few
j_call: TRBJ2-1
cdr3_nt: TGTGCTAGTGGTTTGGGCGGGGGGGCTGAGCAGTTCTTC
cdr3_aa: CASGLGGGAEQFF